These 27 T cell receptor beta chains were all obtained from the same sample, sequenced in a study of blood T cells in healthy people across ages. Primers used in a second PCR of about 6 to 11 cycles were a sample-barcoded 5' primer and a J-beta primer mix. Each CDR3 protein is one row after TCRdb ran MiXCR on the 5' RACE reads. The repertoire holds 1.5 million to 1.9 million distinct CDR3 sequences, with approximately 43% as singletons. The sample consisted of blood. These receptors originate from a woman under 30 in good health.

CDR3 protein: CASSGTSGDSYEQYF. CDR3 nucleotides: TGTGCCAGCAGTGGGACTAGCGGGGACTCCTACGAGCAGTACTTC. This chain uses TRBV6-6 with TRBJ2-7; 13 positions agree with TRBD2. Losses at the gene ends were 5 bases for V and 0 bases for J; bases not matched to a gene: 1. Germline assignment: CDR1 MNHNY and CDR2 SVGAGI (reference sequence). The CDR3 totals 15 residues.

There are a few counts of this clonotype. The chain combines TRBV12-3 or TRBV12-4 with TRBJ2-3, with D possibly matching TRBD2 (5 bases). The CDR3 totals 15 residues. The V end was cut by 7 bases, the J end by 2 bases, with 16 bases between. CDR3 region: CASTFGMATTDTQYF. In DNA, the CDR3 is TGTGCCAGCACCTTCGGGATGGCTACCACAGATACGCAGTATTTT.

This clonotype appeared a few times. The chain employs TRBV29-1 and TRBJ2-7, with 8 bases aligning to TRBD1. Germline V gene sequence: CDR1 SQVTM, CDR2 ANQGSEA. The CDR3 consists of 11 residues. Trimming at V came to 7 bases and at J to 5 bases, leaving 4 bases not matched to a gene. CDR3 nucleotide sequence: TGCAGCGCCAACAGGGGGGACGAGCAGTACTTC. This translates into CSANRGDEQYF.

The V call is TRBV20-1, the J call TRBJ1-4, with D possibly TRBD1 on 6 matching bases. V shed 6 bases and J shed 8 bases, with 13 bases lying between them. This CDR3 has 12 residues. Germline V CDR1 and CDR2: DFQATT, SNEGSKA (reference sequence). The CDR3 bases are TGCAGTGCAAGGGACATTGGGGAAAAACTGTTTTTT. Protein: CSARDIGEKLFF.

This clonotype was recorded once. At one end the junction does not follow the germline gene, possibly because of a read error. V usage is TRBV7-2 and J usage is TRBJ2-7; TRBD2 is a possible D gene (6 bases). CDR1 is SGHTA and CDR2 is FQGNSA in the germline V gene. This CDR3 is built from 15 residues. CDR3 protein: CASSLRASASCEQYF. The CDR3 DNA sequence: TGTGCCAGCAGCTTGCGGGCTAGCGCTTCCTGCGAGCAGTACTTC.

The chain carries TRBV7-9 and TRBJ1-1, with 10 positions matching TRBD1. Germline trimming cut 3 bases from V and 3 bases from J; bases unmatched to any gene: 4. CDR1 and CDR2 from the germline V gene are SEHNR and FQNEAQ (reference sequence). The CDR3 is 15 amino acids. CDR3 amino acids: CASSLTGGVDTEAFF. Written as DNA, the CDR3 is TGTGCCAGCAGCTTGACAGGGGGCGTGGACACTGAAGCTTTCTTT.

The rearrangement joins TRBV20-1 to TRBJ2-1; 13 bases align to TRBD2. The CDR3 runs to 15 residues. CDR1 and CDR2 from the germline V gene are DFQATT and SNEGSKA (reference sequence). V was clipped by 3 bases and J by 7 bases; unmatched bases: 6. The CDR3 spells CSARIRTSGSNEQFF. The CDR3 DNA follows: TGCAGTGCTAGGATCCGGACTAGCGGGAGTAATGAGCAGTTCTTC.

The chain uses TRBV27 and TRBJ2-7, with D perhaps TRBD1 (5 bases). The germline V and J ends were trimmed by 3 bases and 3 bases, with 15 bases remaining between them. Germline values: CDR1 MNHEY, CDR2 SMNVEV (reference sequence). This CDR3 is built from 15 residues. CDR3 region: CASSFHEDSIYEQYF. The DNA for the CDR3 is TGTGCCAGCAGTTTCCACGAAGACAGTATCTACGAGCAGTACTTC.

This clonotype was recorded a few times. The V gene is TRBV20-1, the J gene TRBJ2-5; D call uncertain. This CDR3 region has 16 residues. CDR1 and CDR2 (germline): DFQATT, SNEGSKA (reference sequence). Trimming removed 0 bases from V and 1 base from J, with 15 bases in between. CDR3 in amino acids: CSARDLADLVQETQYF. The DNA of the CDR3 is TGCAGTGCTAGAGACTTGGCCGATCTCGTCCAAGAGACCCAGTACTTC.

The genes are TRBV9 and TRBJ2-5; a weak D match, TRBD1 (6 bases). The germline V gene has CDR1 SGDLS and CDR2 YYNGEE. Trimming took off 2 bases at V and 4 bases at J, with 15 bases between the two ends. The CDR3 covers 15 residues. In DNA, the CDR3 is TGTGCCAGCAGCGTTCTTACAGGGCGAGGAGAGACCCAGTACTTC. Amino acids: CASSVLTGRGETQYF.

J is TRBJ2-5 and V is TRBV6-6; 12 bases match TRBD2. Looked up from germline, CDR1 is MNHNY and CDR2 is SVGAGI (reference sequence). This CDR3 contains 15 residues. CDR3 DNA sequence: TGTACCACCTGGACTAGCGGGAAGTACCAAGAGACCCAGTACTTC. This encodes CTTWTSGKYQETQYF.

The CDR3 sequence is CASSYFPRETGDTQYF. Here the CDR3 DNA reads TGTGCCAGCAGTTACTTCCCCCGGGAAACCGGGGATACGCAGTATTTT. The chain is built from TRBV6-2 or TRBV6-3 and TRBJ2-3; D is possibly TRBD2 (5 bases). Trimming took 1 base from V and 6 from J, leaving 17 bases between them. The length of the CDR3 is 16 residues. Germline V gene sequence: CDR1 MNHEY, CDR2 SVGEGT.

This clonotype occurred a few times. V and J are TRBV11-2 and TRBJ2-5; 10 bases line up with TRBD2. The junction had 4 bases not matched to a gene; V was cut back by 1 base and J by 2 bases. The germline gives CDR1 SGHAT, CDR2 FQNNGV. The CDR3 sequence is 16 residues long. The CDR3 loop is CASSLVLAGRQETQYF. CDR3 sequence (DNA): TGTGCCAGCAGCTTAGTACTAGCGGGGCGTCAAGAGACCCAGTACTTC.

In its sample, this clonotype was seen a few times. The rearrangement joins TRBV2 to TRBJ2-4, with 12 bases aligning to TRBD1. J was trimmed by 2 bases and V by 4 bases; bases with no gene match: 6. Germline CDR1 SNHLY, CDR2 FYNNEI. This CDR3 region has 17 residues. Written as DNA, the CDR3 is TGTGCCAGCAGTGGGGACAGGGGGCGCGGGTCCAAAAACATTCAGTACTTC. Residues: CASSGDRGRGSKNIQYF.

CDR3 residues: CASSSSSSGSYEQFF. The CDR3 DNA follows: TGTGCCAGCAGTTCTAGTTCTAGCGGGAGCTACGAGCAGTTCTTC. The chain joins TRBV28 to TRBJ2-1; TRBD2 matches 10 bases. CDR3 length: 15 residues. Germline V gene data show CDR1 as MDHEN and CDR2 as SYDVKM. Germline trimming cut 4 bases from V and 10 bases from J; bases unmatched to any gene: 10. Complete variable domain (other parts from reference TRBV28 and TRBJ2-1): DVKVTQSSRYLVKRTGEKVFLECVQDMDHENMFWYRQDPGLGLRLIYFSYDVKMKEKGDIPEGYSVSREKKERFSLILESASTNQTSMYLCASSSSSSGSYEQFFGPGTRLTVL.

In its sample, this clonotype was seen a few times. The V call is TRBV25-1, the J call TRBJ2-1, with D possibly being TRBD2 (6 bases). Germline V CDR1 and CDR2: MGHDK, SYGVNS. V lost 5 bases to trimming and J lost 6 bases, with 17 bases between them. This CDR3 has 15 amino acids. The CDR3 reads CASSLGGEPINEQFF. The CDR3 DNA reads as TGTGCCAGCAGTCTCGGCGGGGAGCCAATCAATGAGCAGTTCTTC.

This chain connects TRBV7-2 to TRBJ2-5, with TRBD2 matching over 13 bases. This CDR3 has 19 amino acids. Germline assignment: CDR1 SGHTA and CDR2 FQGNSA. V gave up 5 bases and J gave up 2 bases; unmatched junction bases: 14. The CDR3, as DNA: TGTGCCAGCAGCCCGTTGAGGACTAGCGGGAGTACCAAGCAAGAGACCCAGTACTTC. Its translation: CASSPLRTSGSTKQETQYF.

The V call is TRBV7-9, the J call TRBJ2-7, with D possibly TRBD1 on 6 matching bases. V lost 4 bases and J lost 3, with 16 bases in between. The CDR3 runs to 15 residues. Germline values: CDR1 SEHNR, CDR2 FQNEAQ (reference sequence). The CDR3 DNA sequence: TGTGCCAGCAGCTCCGGGGCAGGGGACAACTACGAGCAGTACTTC. It specifies CASSSGAGDNYEQYF.

This clonotype was observed a handful of times. The chain combines TRBV29-1 with TRBJ1-1; D is unclear. Germline V CDR1 and CDR2: SQVTM, ANQGSEA. Trimming left V 7 bases short and J 0 bases short, with 12 bases between. The CDR3 length is 13 residues. Here the CDR3 DNA reads TGCAGCGCTGAGCGGAATATGAACACTGAAGCTTTCTTT. Residues: CSAERNMNTEAFF.

The chain employs TRBV2 and TRBJ2-5, with 12 bases matching TRBD1. Germline V gene sequence: CDR1 SNHLY, CDR2 FYNNEI. V lost 3 bases and J lost 11; bases outside the gene matches: 10. The CDR3 is made up of 15 amino acids. DNA of the CDR3: TGTGCCAGCAGTGAGGGACAGGGGGCATGGAATGAGCAGTACTTC. Protein sequence: CASSEGQGAWNEQYF.

The chain employs TRBV12-3 or TRBV12-4 and TRBJ1-2, with D unclear. V was cut by 1 base and J by 6 bases, with 12 bases left in between. This CDR3 has 14 amino acids. CDR3 DNA: TGTGCCAGCAGTTTAGTTGGGCAGGCCCATGGCTACACCTTC. This translates into CASSLVGQAHGYTF.

This clonotype was detected only once. The chain combines TRBV20-1 with TRBJ2-3, with TRBD2 matching over 12 bases. V trimming: 2 bases; J trimming: 7 bases; junction bases outside the gene matches: 10. The CDR3 runs to 16 residues. CDR1 DFQATT and CDR2 SNEGSKA come from the germline V gene (reference sequence). The DNA for the CDR3 is TGCAGTGCTAGACCAGGGACTAGCGGGTTACCATATACGCAGTATTTT. Protein: CSARPGTSGLPYTQYF.

In its sample, this clonotype was seen many times. This sequence may be a read error, since a much larger clone differs from it by one base. The chain couples TRBV5-5 to TRBJ2-1, with 9 bases that match TRBD2. The better agreement between TRBJ2-7 and the DNA end casts doubt on the J call. CDR1 and CDR2 (germline): SGHKS, YYEKEE (reference sequence). The CDR3 sequence is 16 residues long. CDR3 bases: TGTGCCAGCAGCTTGGCCCCGGGACTAGCCTACAATGAGCAGTACTTC. Translation gives CASSLAPGLAYNEQYF.

In this sample, this clonotype turned up a few times. The chain combines TRBV4-3 with TRBJ1-5, with D possibly matching TRBD1 (5 bases). Germline V gene data show CDR1 as LGHNA and CDR2 as YSLEER. With 0 bases removed from V and 6 bases from J, the gap between germline ends came to 12 bases. The CDR3 has 15 residues. CDR3 amino acids: CASSQEYFQGQPQHF. In DNA, the CDR3 is TGCGCCAGCAGCCAAGAATATTTTCAGGGTCAGCCCCAGCATTTT.

The CDR3 is CASSVLGVRQNIQYF. In DNA, the CDR3 is TGTGCCAGCAGCGTACTCGGAGTGCGCCAAAACATTCAGTACTTC. The rearrangement links TRBV7-2 to TRBJ2-4; no reliable D call. The V gene lost 5 bases and the J gene lost 5 bases, with 16 bases spanning the gap. Germline loops: CDR1 SGHTA, CDR2 FQGNSA. This CDR3 has 15 amino acids.

This clonotype was seen repeatedly, ten times or more. CDR3 residues: CSARARTLLSYEQYF. CDR3 DNA sequence: TGCAGTGCTAGAGCGAGGACCCTACTATCCTACGAGCAGTACTTC. The rearrangement joins TRBV20-1 to TRBJ2-7; D is unresolved. Germline CDR1 and CDR2: DFQATT and SNEGSKA (reference sequence). V was shortened by 1 base and J by 1 base, with 14 bases between the two germline ends. This CDR3 contains 15 residues.

This clonotype was detected only once. The V and J genes are TRBV28 and TRBJ1-2; TRBD1 is a possible D gene (5 bases). V lost 3 bases and J lost 1, with 15 bases in between. CDR3 length: 16 amino acids. Germline assignment: CDR1 MDHEN and CDR2 SYDVKM. CDR3 loop: CASSLGGRGNNYGYTF. For the CDR3, the DNA is TGTGCCAGCAGTTTGGGTGGGCGGGGGAATAACTATGGCTACACCTTC.